This T cell receptor beta chain was sequenced in a study of regulatory T cells in long-lasting Graves disease. The sample's time point: newly diagnosed GD, antithyroid drugs for less than 3 months. The authors made the TCR library using RNA they extracted from PBMCs. HTBI primers from iRepertoire and Arm-PCR of CDR3 regions yielded the TCR beta libraries. MiXCR, applied by TCRdb to the multiplex PCR reads, yields one record per CDR3 protein. The sample yields approximately 470,000 distinct CDR3 sequences, about 16% seen once. A further study also used this sample, focusing on T cells in Graves' hyperthyroidism and ophthalmopathy.

The clonotype originates from a man aged 35 to 55 with Graves disease. Source: peripheral blood mononuclear cells (PBMCs), taken at new diagnosis, from a patient treated with antithyroid drugs.

The CDR3 DNA reads TGTGCCACTCGGGATCCAACAGAGACCCAGTACTTC. The encoded protein is CATRDPTETQYF. The gene calls are TRBV10-3 and TRBJ2-5; weak D call: TRBD2 (5 bases). The germline V and J ends were trimmed by 10 bases and 4 bases, with 13 bases remaining between them. Germline V CDR1 and CDR2: ENHRY, SYGVKD. This CDR3 is built from 12 residues.